The 8 T cell receptor beta chains in this list originate from one sample, sequenced in a study of shared T cell receptors in the human thymus. The assay was immunoSEQ multiplex PCR, and TCRdb's table has in-frame clones only and misses some. The sample has some 660,000 clones, about 89% seen once. This sample also appeared in a second study, on human thymus T cells.

The sequencing input was thymocytes. These receptors all stem from a boy under two years old with a congenital heart defect.

V gene TRBV29-1 combines with J gene TRBJ1-4; a possible D gene is TRBD1 (6 bases). V gave up 5 bases and J gave up 4 bases, with 17 bases separating them. CDR1 is SQVTM and CDR2 is ANQGSEA in the germline V gene. The CDR3 covers 15 residues. The DNA of the CDR3 is TGCAGCGTTCGGGGGGAGGGGGTATATAATGAAAAACTGTTTTTT. Translation: CSVRGEGVYNEKLFF. Together with reference TRBV29-1 and TRBJ1-4, the CDR3 gives the full variable domain: SAVISQKPSRDICQRGTSLTIQCQVDSQVTMMFWYRQQPGQSLTLIATANQGSEATYESGFVIDKFPISRPNLTFSTLTVSNMSPEDSSIYLCSVRGEGVYNEKLFFGSGTQLSVL.

The rearrangement joins TRBV18 to TRBJ1-2; 8 positions agree with TRBD1. CDR3 length equals 20 residues. Germline V gene sequence: CDR1 KGHSH, CDR2 LQKENI. With V trimmed by 6 bases and J by 5 bases, 26 bases remained unmatched. This CDR3 reads CASSSSSQRGTTGARYGYTF. The CDR3 DNA reads TGTGCCAGCTCGTCTTCTTCCCAACGGGGAACGACAGGGGCTAGATATGGCTACACCTTC.

This clone was observed once. The rearrangement uses TRBV5-1 and TRBJ1-2; D is possibly TRBD1 (5 bases). The ends were cut back, 1 base at V and 0 bases at J, with 10 bases in the middle. The CDR3 totals 15 residues. Germline CDR1 is SGHRS and CDR2 is YFSETQ. This CDR3 is CASSLFDSTNYGYTF. As DNA, the CDR3 is TGCGCCAGCAGCTTGTTCGACAGTACTAACTATGGCTACACCTTC.

The chain joins TRBV7-2 to TRBJ2-7; D possibly corresponds to TRBD1 (5 bases). Germline CDR1 reads SGHTA; CDR2 reads FQGNSA. The CDR3 spans 17 residues. V lost 2 bases to trimming and J lost 3 bases, with 20 bases between them. CDR3 sequence (DNA): TGTGCCAGCAGCTTAATAAGGGTGCAGGACACTTACTACGAGCAGTACTTC. Protein sequence: CASSLIRVQDTYYEQYF.

This clone showed up just once. The gene calls are TRBV2 and TRBJ1-4, with 10 bases lining up with TRBD1. The J segment lost 4 bases and the V segment lost 6 bases, leaving 8 bases of the junction unmatched. In germline, CDR1 is SNHLY, CDR2 FYNNEI. The CDR3 has 16 amino acids. The CDR3: CASRRGQGPGNEKLFF. The CDR3 bases are TGTGCCAGCAGGAGGGGACAGGGGCCAGGTAATGAAAAACTGTTTTTT.

The chain combines TRBV4-1 with TRBJ1-2; 8 bases match TRBD1. The trim removed 0 bases at V and 0 bases at J, leaving 18 bases unmatched. This CDR3 has 21 residues. The germline gives CDR1 MGHRA, CDR2 YSYEKL. The DNA for the CDR3 is TGCGCCAGCAGCCAAGATCCCCCCCGGACAGGGCCTCCCTTGCCTAACTATGGCTACACCTTC. As protein: CASSQDPPRTGPPLPNYGYTF.

J is TRBJ2-2 and V is TRBV7-9; D is uncertain. Germline V lookup: CDR1 SEHNR, CDR2 FQNEAQ (reference sequence). This CDR3 has 19 residues. V dropped 1 base and J dropped 0 bases, with 18 bases sitting between them. The chain's CDR3 is CASSLGSDYARANTGELFF. In nucleotides, the CDR3 is TGTGCCAGCAGCTTAGGGTCAGATTATGCTCGGGCGAACACCGGGGAGCTGTTTTTT. The full variable domain, rest sourced from reference TRBV7-9 and TRBJ2-2, is DTGVSQNPRHKITKRGQNVTFRCDPISEHNRLYWYRQTLGQGPEFLTYFQNEAQLEKSRLLSDRFSAERPKGSFSTLEIQRTEQGDSAMYLCASSLGSDYARANTGELFFGEGSRLTVL.

The sample holds a few counts of this clone. This chain uses TRBV19 with TRBJ2-1; D unresolved. The CDR3 is 12 amino acids. V lost 6 bases, J lost 6 bases, and 9 bases lay in between. Germline assignment: CDR1 LNHDA and CDR2 SQIVND (reference sequence). Written as DNA, the CDR3 is TGTGCCAGTAGCTTTAGCCCCAATGAGCAGTTCTTC. This codes for CASSFSPNEQFF.